The 29 T cell receptor beta chains presented below share a single source sample, sequenced in a study of tumor-infiltrating lymphocytes in oesophageal squamous cell carcinoma. TCRdb passed the PCR reads through MiXCR, listing each CDR3 protein once. The table has about 14,000 distinct CDR3 sequences, about half seen once. The sample consisted of blood. The receptors were sampled from a female donor with esophageal squamous cell carcinoma.

This clonotype has just one count. This chain uses TRBV7-8 with TRBJ2-1; D not resolved. The germline V gene encodes CDR1 SGHVS and CDR2 FQNEAQ. V shed 5 bases and J shed 1 base, with 18 bases lying between them. The CDR3 is made up of 17 amino acids. The CDR3 nucleotides are TGTGCCAGCAGCCTCTTCTTGGGAAGTACATCCTACAATGAGCAGTTCTTC. Translated, it gives CASSLFLGSTSYNEQFF.

This clonotype was seen ten or more times. The V call is TRBV7-6, the J call TRBJ2-1, with 10 positions matching TRBD2. Unmatched junction bases numbered 5, after V lost 0 bases and J lost 6 bases. The CDR3 covers 16 residues. CDR1 is SGHVS and CDR2 is FNYEAQ in the germline V gene. The CDR3 DNA sequence: TGTGCCAGCAGCTTAGCCACGGCTAGCGGGAGCAATGAGCAGTTCTTC. It translates to CASSLATASGSNEQFF.

The CDR3 reads CAIGGPGLAGDEQFF. The CDR3 nucleotides read TGTGCCATCGGGGGACCGGGACTAGCGGGAGACGAGCAGTTCTTC. The chain has TRBV10-3 and TRBJ2-1; 14 positions agree with TRBD2. Germline CDR1 is ENHRY and CDR2 is SYGVKD. With V trimmed by 8 bases and J by 10 bases, 10 bases remained unmatched. The CDR3 is 15 amino acids.

The chain is built from TRBV11-3 and TRBJ2-5; a weak D match, TRBD2 (6 bases). Germline values: CDR1 SGHNT, CDR2 YENEEA. V lost 1 base and J lost 4, with 19 bases in between. This CDR3 spans 17 amino acids. CDR3 residues: CASSLGIGGSGGETQYF. The CDR3, as DNA: TGTGCCAGCAGCTTAGGGATCGGAGGGTCCGGGGGAGAGACCCAGTACTTC.

V and J are TRBV7-3 and TRBJ2-4; D is undetermined. Near its end, the DNA agrees better with TRBJ2-5, so the J call may be wrong. CDR1 and CDR2 from the germline V gene are SGHTA and FQGTGA. The CDR3 covers 13 residues. The CDR3 DNA sequence: TGTGCCAGCAGCTCCTCATTCCAAGAGACCCAGTACTTC. Residues: CASSSSFQETQYF.

This clonotype was observed a few times. A much larger clone differs from this one at a single base, so this may be a read error. DNA for the CDR3: TGTGCCAGCAGGAGGGAGGGGTTCCACGAGCAGTTCTTC. Protein: CASRREGFHEQFF. This rearrangement joins TRBV6-1 to TRBJ2-3; 7 positions match TRBD2. The J call may be wrong; the DNA end is better matched by TRBJ2-1. The CDR3 covers 13 residues. Germline loops: CDR1 MNHNS, CDR2 SASEGT.

The table lists this clonotype with many counts. The chain links TRBV12-5 to TRBJ2-2; D may be TRBD1 or TRBD2 (5 bases each). CDR1 is LGHNT, CDR2 FRNRAP, per germline. V dropped 5 bases and J dropped 7 bases, with 11 bases sitting between them. CDR3 length equals 13 residues. The CDR3 reads CASGEGLGGELFF. Written as DNA, the CDR3 is TGTGCTAGTGGTGAGGGGTTAGGCGGGGAGCTGTTTTTT.

Many counts were recorded for this clonotype. The chain couples TRBV7-9 to TRBJ2-5; 7 nucleotides align to TRBD2. CDR1 and CDR2 (germline): SEHNR, FQNEAQ (reference sequence). Trimming took 6 bases from V and 2 from J; bases not matched to a gene: 6. CDR3 length equals 14 residues. This CDR3 reads CASRKTSAQETQYF. In nucleotides, the CDR3 is TGTGCCAGCAGGAAAACTAGCGCTCAAGAGACCCAGTACTTC.

This clonotype was observed a handful of times. The chain links TRBV20-1 to TRBJ1-2, with 12 bases matching TRBD1. This CDR3 has 15 residues. Trimming cost V 2 bases and J 4 bases; bases outside gene matches: 5. Germline-derived CDR1 and CDR2 are DFQATT and SNEGSKA (reference sequence). The CDR3 sequence is CSARRGQGAGYGYTF. The CDR3 nucleotides are TGCAGTGCTAGAAGGGGACAGGGGGCTGGCTATGGCTACACCTTC.

This clonotype was recorded at least ten times. The gene calls are TRBV6-1 and TRBJ1-5; no clear D gene. This CDR3 spans 13 amino acids. The V and J ends lost 7 bases and 7 bases respectively, with 14 bases between them. The germline CDR1 and CDR2 sequences are MNHNS and SASEGT. The CDR3 reads CASTPTLVQPQHF. The CDR3 DNA follows: TGTGCCAGCACCCCGACATTGGTGCAGCCCCAGCATTTT.

The chain combines TRBV18 with TRBJ1-1; D not resolved. The germline V gene encodes CDR1 KGHSH and CDR2 LQKENI. This CDR3 region has 14 residues. V dropped 5 bases and J dropped 1 base, with 11 bases sitting between them. The CDR3 is CASSAVGSNTEAFF. The DNA of the CDR3 is TGTGCCAGCTCAGCAGTGGGCTCGAACACTGAAGCTTTCTTT.

The chain links TRBV12-3 or TRBV12-4 to TRBJ2-1; tentatively, D is TRBD1 or TRBD2 (5 bases each). The CDR3 is 13 residues long. V lost 6 bases and J lost 8, with 14 bases in between. CDR3 in amino acids: CASRPGRGDEQFF. The CDR3 coding sequence is TGTGCCAGCAGGCCGGGACGCGGAGATGAGCAGTTCTTC.

To note about this clonotype: The conserved phenylalanine or tryptophan is not found at the CDR3 terminus, so this likely reflects a read error. The DNA is left out, because the CDR3 cannot be placed on it with certainty; the CDR3 is given as TCRdb lists it. V is TRBV11-2 and J is TRBJ2-3; the table names TRBD2, a call not compared with the DNA. The CDR3 is 17 residues long, counting both termini. CDR1 is SGHAT, CDR2 FQNNGV, per germline. The CDR3 region is CASSLVLAGGGEQFFGP.

The rearrangement joins TRBV7-2 to TRBJ2-5, with 9 positions matching TRBD2. V shed 2 bases and J 11 bases; nucleotides not matched to a gene: 12. The CDR3 has 15 residues. Germline lookup yields CDR1 SGHTA and CDR2 FQGNSA. The CDR3 loop is CASSLLSGGWDEQYF. CDR3 bases: TGTGCCAGCAGCTTACTTAGCGGGGGTTGGGATGAGCAGTACTTC. Combining the CDR3 with reference TRBV7-2 and TRBJ2-5 gives the whole variable domain GAGVSQSPSNKVTEKGKDVELRCDPISGHTALYWYRQSLGQGLEFLIYFQGNSAPDKSGLPSDRFSAERTGGSVSTLTIQRTQQEDSAVYLCASSLLSGGWDEQYFGPGTRLLVL.

The sample holds many counts of this clonotype. At one end, the junction sequence differs from germline, possibly due to a read error. This chain uses TRBV19 with TRBJ2-5; no clear D. The CDR3 length is 15 residues. From germline, CDR1 is LNHDA and CDR2 SQIVND (reference sequence). The CDR3, as DNA: TGTGCCAGTAGCTGGGATACAACGCTGGGTTCACCCCTCCACTTC. It is translated as CASSWDTTLGSPLHF.

This clonotype was detected only once. This rearrangement joins TRBV6-8 to TRBJ2-4, with unresolved D. TRBJ2-7 explains the end of the DNA better; the J call may be wrong. Germline-derived CDR1 and CDR2 are MNHGY and SAAAGT. The CDR3 runs to 12 residues. The CDR3 here is CASIFSSREQYF. CDR3 DNA: TGTGCCAGCATTTTTTCAAGCCGCGAGCAGTACTTC.

Within the sample, this clonotype is medium-sized. The rearrangement joins TRBV11-2 to TRBJ1-1; no clear D gene. Trimming shortened V by 1 base and J by 5 bases, and 14 bases separated the two germline ends. Per germline, CDR1 SGHAT and CDR2 FQNNGV. This CDR3 spans 15 amino acids. The chain's CDR3 is CASSLVAGVRTEAFF. DNA for the CDR3: TGTGCCAGCAGCTTAGTCGCGGGCGTCCGGACTGAAGCTTTCTTT.

The rearrangement joins TRBV28 to TRBJ2-1; D is unclear. The J call may be in error: the DNA end matches TRBJ2-7 better. The CDR3 is 15 residues long. Looked up from germline, CDR1 is MDHEN and CDR2 is SYDVKM. The CDR3 sequence: CASSSLLGPQNEQYF. The CDR3 DNA is TGTGCCAGCAGTTCCCTGCTCGGCCCACAAAATGAGCAGTACTTC.

This chain joins TRBV28 and TRBJ2-5, with TRBD2 as a possible D gene (7 bases). Matching the DNA end better, TRBJ2-7 makes the J call doubtful. CDR3 length: 14 amino acids. Germline CDR1 and CDR2: MDHEN and SYDVKM. CDR3 loop: CASKGRGASYEQYF. The CDR3 coding sequence is TGTGCCAGCAAAGGGAGGGGGGCGTCCTACGAGCAGTACTTC.

The chain employs TRBV7-4 and TRBJ2-1; D not certain. Matching the DNA end better, TRBJ2-7 makes the J call doubtful. This CDR3 comprises 11 residues. The V gene's germline CDR1 is SGHVT and CDR2 SQSDAQ. This CDR3 reads CASSPQDEQYF. Written as DNA, the CDR3 is TGTGCCAGCAGCCCCCAGGACGAGCAGTACTTC.

This clonotype qualifies as medium-sized (0.01 to 0.1%). The V and J genes are TRBV12-3 or TRBV12-4 and TRBJ1-1, with a weak D call TRBD1 (6 bases). V lost 4 bases and J 4 bases, leaving 10 bases between the germline ends. The CDR3 is 13 residues long. The CDR3 is CASSWTVSTEAFF. CDR3 in DNA: TGTGCCAGCAGTTGGACAGTGAGCACTGAAGCTTTCTTT.

In this sample, this clonotype turned up many times. The chain has TRBV28 and TRBJ2-1, with a tentative D call TRBD1 (6 bases). Germline CDR1 is MDHEN and CDR2 is SYDVKM. This CDR3 has 13 amino acids. V lost 4 bases, J lost 4 bases, and 8 bases lay in between. The CDR3 coding sequence is TGTGCCAGCAGTTCACAGGGTTACAATGAGCAGTTCTTC. Translating gives CASSSQGYNEQFF.

This clonotype occurred a few times. The rearrangement links TRBV7-7 to TRBJ2-5; 7 nucleotides agree with TRBD1. The germline gives CDR1 SSHAT, CDR2 FNYEAQ (reference sequence). This CDR3 has 12 amino acids. The CDR3 loop reads CATGDRQETQYF. DNA for the CDR3: TGTGCTACCGGGGACAGACAAGAGACCCAGTACTTC.

This clonotype has only one observation. This rearrangement joins TRBV11-2 to TRBJ1-2; 8 nucleotides align to TRBD1. Germline trimming cut 0 bases from V and 7 bases from J; bases unmatched to any gene: 4. The CDR3 loop spans 14 amino acids. In germline, CDR1 is SGHAT, CDR2 FQNNGV. DNA for the CDR3: TGTGCCAGCAGCTTAGATCAGGGGGCGGGTGGCTACACCTTC. This sequence encodes CASSLDQGAGGYTF.

This chain links TRBV7-3 with TRBJ2-1, with TRBD2 matching 10 bases. Germline CDR1 reads SGHTA; CDR2 reads FQGTGA. The CDR3 is 16 residues long. Unmatched junction bases numbered 6, after V lost 2 bases and J lost 5 bases. In DNA form, the CDR3 reads TGTGCCAGCAGCTTAGGATCTAGCGGGGGACACAATGAGCAGTTCTTC. It is translated as CASSLGSSGGHNEQFF.

This clonotype was seen many times. The chain employs TRBV14 and TRBJ2-2; weak D call: TRBD1 (6 bases). CDR3 length: 17 residues. Germline CDR1 reads SGHDN; CDR2 reads FVKESK. Trimming took off 2 bases at V and 3 bases at J, with 16 bases between the two ends. Here the CDR3 reads CASSQKVSGTYTGELFF. The CDR3 bases are TGTGCCAGCAGCCAAAAAGTGTCAGGGACATACACCGGGGAGCTGTTTTTT.

This chain joins TRBV10-3 and TRBJ2-7; 9 bases line up with TRBD1. The J call may be in error: the DNA end matches TRBJ2-5 better. The length of the CDR3 is 15 residues. Germline V CDR1 and CDR2: ENHRY, SYGVKD. The CDR3 loop is CATSPGQGYQETQYF. In nucleotides, the CDR3 is TGTGCCACCAGCCCGGGACAGGGTTACCAAGAGACCCAGTACTTC.

This clonotype is judged medium-sized. A much bigger clone sits one base away, suggesting this may be a read error. The rearrangement joins TRBV7-3 to TRBJ2-7; a possible D gene is TRBD2 (5 bases). Trimming took 5 bases from V and 7 from J, leaving 15 bases between them. This CDR3 spans 13 amino acids. Per the germline V gene, CDR1 is SGHTA and CDR2 is FQGTGA. CDR3 nucleotides: TGTGCCAGCAGCCAAGGGAGCCACAATGAGCAGTACTTC. Protein sequence: CASSQGSHNEQYF.

At least ten counts were recorded for this clonotype. The gene calls are TRBV2 and TRBJ2-1, with D perhaps matching TRBD2 (5 bases). The CDR3 runs to 12 residues. V lost 3 bases, J lost 10 bases, and 10 bases lay in between. Germline lookup yields CDR1 SNHLY and CDR2 FYNNEI. CDR3 bases: TGTGCCAGCAGTGACCGCGGGCACGAGCAGTTCTTC. Translating gives CASSDRGHEQFF.